This TCR beta chain was profiled in a study of cytomegalovirus exposure and HLA in healthy donors (dated by TCRdb to 2017 to 2019). For the wider study: An earlier analysis of 550 to 700 of the donors reported 250 to 300 Gb of sequence data and around 120 million unique TCR beta sequences from some 180 million T cells. An early release covering 500 to 750 HLA-typed donors comprised about 310 gigabases of sequencing data and tens of millions of unique TCR sequences. Of the roughly 410 genotyped donors, less than 90% were placed in the genetic ancestry cluster associated with self-reported Caucasian donors. The aim of the study was to test whether cataloging public T cell receptors could identify signatures of past pathogen exposure. The study used immunosequencing to profile the T cell repertoires of approximately 690 subjects and linked those repertoires to cytomegalovirus serostatus. Along with the roughly 670-subject first cohort, a separate validation cohort of over a hundred different subjects was used. To predict cytomegalovirus infection status, the study combined high-throughput TCR immunosequencing, statistical association of individual TCRs with disease status, and machine learning. A later analysis re-examined previously published TCR beta repertoires from several hundred donors and added high-resolution HLA genotyping to investigate patterns of TCR occurrence. In the later analysis, no new phenotypic data were used to find candidate immune exposures; instead, reliance was placed on TCR beta sequences and their occurrence across donors. In an earlier analysis of several hundred of the donors, high-throughput TCR beta sequencing was used to judge whether each TCR beta V gene segment behaved as functional or pseudogenic. Alongside the repertoire data, information on donor age, sex, ethnicity and CMV serostatus was compiled. A later genetic analysis took genome-wide SNP genotypes for 398 of the 666 donors and used that subset as a discovery cohort. All discovery cohort repertoires had been generated on a single sequencing platform. HLA typing covered class I and class II loci at four-digit resolution. Typing coverage differed by locus: A, B, C, DRB1 and DQB1 were typed in about 629-630 donors, DQA1 in 522, DPA1 in approximately 610, and DPB1 in about 450. Roughly five DR-DQ haplotypes were handled as single units for association and clustering, since linkage in the cohort was strong. Among about 370 genotyped donors of the cohort, an average of around 250,000 unique TCR beta nucleotide sequences was sequenced per donor, of which roughly 17% were non-productive.

Libraries were built with the immunoSEQ multiplex PCR assay. For the multiplex PCR, a mixture combining 60 forward primers for TCR Vbeta segments and 13 reverse primers for TCR Jbeta segments was used. A multiplex PCR assay on genomic DNA amplified the CDR3 region of rearranged TCR beta genes. The Illumina HiSeq System was used to sequence the amplified TCR beta libraries as 87-base-pair reads. The paper's processing steps were these. A later analysis counted tens of millions of unique TCR beta chains across the 700 or so repertoires, and 9.5 million to 11 million of these chains were shared by at least two donors. Raw reads were error-corrected and collapsed into unique sequences with a nearest-neighbor algorithm that merged closely related sequences to remove PCR and sequencing errors. To assign V, D and J gene segments, CDR3 sequences were aligned to IMGT reference sequences. For a sequence to be retained, at least a six-nucleotide match to both a V gene segment and a J gene segment was required. A rearrangement counted as productive if the CDR3 had no stop codons and remained in frame with V and J, and every other rearrangement counted as non-productive. Following IMGT convention, CDR3 was defined as the stretch from the second conserved V-encoded cysteine to the conserved J-encoded phenylalanine. The earlier analysis of around 640 of the donors excluded sequences that lacked an unambiguous match to a single V gene segment. An earlier analysis of just under 600 of the donors called V segments functional above 56.7% productive rearrangements and segregating when the between-donor standard deviation exceeded 5%. To diagnose cytomegalovirus status from the catalog of TCR beta chain sequences, a statistical classification framework was built. V and J gene assignment, in a later analysis, came from comparing TCR nucleotide sequences with IMGT/GENE-DB human TR gene sequences. In a later analysis, CDR3 sequences and most-parsimonious VDJ recombination scenarios were assigned using the TCRdist pipeline. A later analysis defined each TCR beta chain by its CDR3 amino acid sequence plus V-gene family, and excluded reads lacking a unique V-gene family. In a later analysis, 550 to 650 highly shared, low-generation-probability nucleotide sequences were removed to address suspected cross-contamination and a sequencing artifact. In a later analysis, a clonal expansion index was calculated for each public chain from normalized within-repertoire ranks of inferred template counts. A later analysis computed generation probabilities with a VDJ recombination model fitted to out-of-frame rearrangements, and checked the results against IGoR. In a later analysis, TCR-TCR, TCR-HLA and TCR-CMV co-occurrence was scored with hypergeometric tests, and a repertoire-size bias correction was applied to TCR pairs. To estimate false discovery rates, a later analysis permuted the HLA or CMV assignments 20 times. In a later analysis, co-occurring TCRs were grouped using DBSCAN, with TCRdist sequence similarity added in when clustering inside HLA-allele-positive subsets. Co-occurrence clustering excluded repertoires with fewer than 30,000 or more than 120,000 public chains, plus five with anomalous nucleotide sharing. This immuneACCESS table, as held by TCRdb, lists in-frame sequences with V and J called but not all clones. Of the missing ones, under half trace to an unresolved V gene in checked studies; the others have no known cause. The DNA was the basis for D and trimming; V, J and clone size are from that table. The sample has some 130,000 clones on record, roughly 80% of them singletons. In total, the top ten clones hold less than 10% of the sample.

Worth noting for this clone: Its antigen is not yet known. No qualities accompany the bases; no much larger clone lies one base away.

The CDR3 measures 15 amino acids from cysteine to phenylalanine. CDR3 DNA only is kept here, 45 bases in frame from base 1. Trimming takes 0 bases from V and 5 bases from J, and the germline ends sit 10 bases apart. The germline V gene (reference sequence) supplies CDR1 LNHNV and CDR2 YYDKDF. What the research found in general, with its limitations: CMV serostatus was the only immune exposure information available for the cohort. Across donors, most TCR sequences were observed very rarely, whereas some public TCRs were present in many individuals. In this cohort, only TCR beta chains were sequenced, and detectable features were limited by the absence of alpha or paired-chain data. When HLA alleles, especially DR and DQ, strongly co-occurred, TCR associations were difficult to assign to individual alleles. Specific HLA alleles were associated with some 15,000 TCR beta sequences at a false discovery rate of 0.05 in a later analysis. A further reported finding was that TCR beta sequences accurately predicted the HLA-A and HLA-B alleles for most subjects in the first cohort. A cluster of highly shared sequence variants was judged likely to represent a technical artifact of the sequencing pipeline. Some IMGT-functional V segments, including TRBV6-2 and TRBV6-3, could not be told apart with the 87-base-pair reads, so those segments were excluded. Because counts were too low, 15 to 20 rarely observed V segments, including chromosome 9 orphons, were left out of the earlier analysis of about 500 of the donors. In vitro tests confirmed that three of the cytomegalovirus-associated TCR beta chains recognize cytomegalovirus antigens. Because HLA typing was missing for some donors at each locus, association tests included only the typed subset. Linkage disequilibrium might explain the correlated functional status among segregating V segments, but an unknown experimental factor could not be excluded. According to a later analysis, most CMV-associated TCR beta chains appeared to be HLA-restricted, and the HLA associations seemed to be driven largely by CMV exposure. A later genetic analysis associated a missense DCLRE1C variant with V-gene and J-gene trimming of TCR beta chains, and an independent cohort replicated the association. A later genetic analysis reported fewer N-insertions in productive TCRs among donors in an Asian-associated ancestry cluster than the approximately 700-donor mean. A later analysis found that HLA-associated TCR beta chains were more clonally expanded and had lower generation probabilities than equally common non-associated chains. In an earlier analysis of around 600 of the donors, most TCR beta V segments were observed in productive rearrangements about 87% or about 30% of the time, broadly matching IMGT annotations. The authors suggested that the approach could potentially be extended to other disease states and immunological phenotypes. In a later analysis, TCR association rates were found to vary across HLA loci, with the most associated TCRs seen for DRB1 alleles and the fewest for HLA-C alleles. The presence/absence analyses assumed that sequencing depth was roughly uniform across donors, and that assumption may not be true. A total of 164 TCR beta chains were listed by the study as associated with cytomegalovirus. In both the original and validation cohorts, the classifier was reported to diagnose cytomegalovirus status with high specificity and sensitivity. In a later analysis, several top co-occurrence clusters were reported to appear linked to parvovirus B19, influenza, CMV and Epstein-Barr virus.

The cohort consisted of 600 or so healthy bone marrow donors. Cohort members were all nominally healthy when sampled, although unrecorded immune exposures were likely present. The donor was CMV seropositive and belonged to the group of about 290 seropositive cohort members. A peripheral blood sample was collected from each donor, and TCR beta sequencing was performed on peripheral blood mononuclear cells. The Qiagen DNeasy Blood Extraction Kit was used to extract genomic DNA from the blood cell samples. The specimen sequenced was PBMCs. The chain joins TRBV15 to TRBJ2-2; the D gene is perhaps TRBD2, on 6 matching bases. The receptor's source is a woman between 50 and 59 years old in good health and CMV-seropositive. The CDR3 in this case is CATSRDVGGTGELFF. The nucleotide sequence reads as follows: TGTGCCACCAGCAGAGATGTGGGGGGAACCGGGGAGCTGTTTTTT.